A single sample is the source of the 9 T cell receptor beta chains below, sequenced in a study of CD8 T cells in Susac syndrome. RNA, at about 0.5 to 1 ug, was reverse transcribed with random hexamers. TCRdb redid the calling of the immunoSEQ multiplex PCR reads with MiXCR, one entry per CDR3 protein. The sample includes 20,000 to 25,000 distinct CDR3 sequences, about 92% of them seen just once. The sequenced material came from CD8+ T cells from PBMCs. These receptors originate from a human donor in good health.

The J gene is TRBJ2-4, the V gene TRBV29-1; D unclear. The CDR3 extends over 12 amino acids. V gave up 3 bases and J gave up 4 bases, with 7 bases separating them. CDR1 is SQVTM, CDR2 ANQGSEA, per germline. The CDR3 nucleotides read TGCAGCGTTGAGGGCAGAAAAAACATTCAGTACTTC. This translates into CSVEGRKNIQYF. The full variable domain, rest sourced from reference TRBV29-1 and TRBJ2-4, is SAVISQKPSRDICQRGTSLTIQCQVDSQVTMMFWYRQQPGQSLTLIATANQGSEATYESGFVIDKFPISRPNLTFSTLTVSNMSPEDSSIYLCSVEGRKNIQYFGAGTRLSVL.

The rearrangement joins TRBV20-1 to TRBJ2-3; 7 bases are a match to TRBD2. The V segment lost 3 bases and the J segment 3 bases; nucleotides outside the gene matches: 6. The germline CDR1 and CDR2 sequences are DFQATT and SNEGSKA (reference sequence). The CDR3 loop spans 14 amino acids. The DNA for the CDR3 is TGCAGTGCTAGCCGACTAGCCAAGACAGATACGCAGTATTTT. It is translated as CSASRLAKTDTQYF.

The chain employs TRBV5-6 and TRBJ2-7, with TRBD2 matching over 11 bases. This CDR3 spans 15 amino acids. J lost 6 bases, V lost 4 bases, and 9 bases had no gene match. Germline-derived CDR1 and CDR2 are SGHDT and YYEEEE. The CDR3 DNA reads as TGTGCCAGCAGCCTAGCGGGGGGCCGGTCGGGCGAGCAGTACTTC. This gives the protein CASSLAGGRSGEQYF.

This clonotype was seen a single time. J is TRBJ1-3 and V is TRBV12-3 or TRBV12-4; TRBD1 aligns across 7 bases. The CDR3 totals 17 residues. The trim removed 2 bases at V and 4 bases at J, leaving 11 bases unmatched. The CDR3 here is CASSLHLRGGRGNTIYF. CDR3 DNA: TGTGCCAGCAGTTTACACCTGAGAGGGGGCAGAGGAAACACCATATATTTT.

The chain employs TRBV27 and TRBJ1-6; D is unclear. Germline V lookup: CDR1 MNHEY, CDR2 SMNVEV (reference sequence). The CDR3 extends over 15 amino acids. V was shortened by 5 bases and J by 0 bases, with 8 bases between the two germline ends. This CDR3 reads CASSSGDSYNSPLHF. CDR3 DNA: TGTGCCAGCAGTAGCGGGGACTCCTATAATTCACCCCTCCACTTT.

The chain couples TRBV5-6 to TRBJ2-2; D remains unclear. V was cut by 5 bases and J by 5 bases, with 4 bases left in between. The CDR3 covers 11 residues. The germline CDR1 and CDR2 sequences are SGHDT and YYEEEE. This CDR3 is CASRRTGELFF. As DNA, the CDR3 is TGTGCCAGCAGGCGGACCGGGGAGCTGTTTTTT.

This clonotype was found a few times. The chain employs TRBV14 and TRBJ2-7; 11 positions match TRBD2. The CDR3 totals 15 residues. CDR1 and CDR2 from the germline V gene are SGHDN and FVKESK. With V trimmed by 4 bases and J by 0 bases, 2 bases remained unmatched. The CDR3 region has the DNA TGTGCCAGCAGCCTGGGACTAGCGGCCTCCTACGAGCAGTACTTC. Protein sequence: CASSLGLAASYEQYF.

The chain joins TRBV7-9 to TRBJ1-1, with D unresolved. Trimming removed 5 bases at V and 7 bases at J, with 11 bases between. CDR1 and CDR2 from the germline V gene are SEHNR and FQNEAQ (reference sequence). The CDR3 is 12 amino acids. The CDR3 region is CASSPGRLEAFF. As DNA, the CDR3 is TGTGCCAGCAGCCCTGGACGGCTTGAAGCTTTCTTT.

The rearrangement joins TRBV7-6 to TRBJ2-2; the D is unclear. This CDR3 is built from 12 residues. Looked up from germline, CDR1 is SGHVS and CDR2 is FNYEAQ. Between the trimmed V and J ends, which lost 5 bases and 7 bases, there was a span of 8 bases. The CDR3 coding sequence is TGTGCCAGCAGCCCCCGAAGCGGGGAGCTGTTTTTT. It yields the protein CASSPRSGELFF.